Listed here are 26 T cell receptor beta chains from one sample, sequenced in a study of identical twins. In TCRdb, the 5' RACE reads were re-called with MiXCR into one record per CDR3 protein. The data show approximately 590,000 distinct CDR3 sequences, with roughly 9.9% seen just once and around 3% held by the top ten. The same sample was also used in a study of yellow fever vaccine responses in identical twins.

The sequenced sample was PBMCs. The receptors were sampled from a woman between 18 and 29 years old in good health.

V is TRBV20-1 and J is TRBJ2-1; 7 nucleotides match TRBD2. Germline lookup yields CDR1 DFQATT and CDR2 SNEGSKA (reference sequence). V shed 5 bases, J shed 8 bases, and the junction held 15 bases outside the gene matches. This CDR3 region has 15 residues. CDR3 amino acids: CSALTGTIMADEQFF. The CDR3 bases are TGCAGTGCTTTAACCGGGACTATAATGGCCGATGAGCAGTTCTTC.

The gene calls are TRBV14 and TRBJ2-7, with D unresolved. Germline loops: CDR1 SGHDN, CDR2 FVKESK. Trimming pared 0 bases from V and 8 bases from J, leaving 8 bases between. The CDR3 consists of 12 residues. CDR3 DNA: TGTGCCAGCAGCCAAGACCCAGGTCAGCAGTACTTC. Its translation: CASSQDPGQQYF.

This clonotype was seen only a few times. The junction does not match germline at one end; this may be a read error. The chain joins TRBV20-1 to TRBJ2-1, with 8 bases identical to TRBD2. Per the germline V gene, CDR1 is DFQATT and CDR2 is SNEGSKA (reference sequence). CDR3 length: 13 residues. CDR3 sequence reads: CSTSGASYNEQFF. In DNA form, the CDR3 reads TGCAGTACTAGCGGAGCCTCCTACAATGAGCAGTTCTTC.

The chain joins TRBV20-1 to TRBJ2-3, with no clear D. The CDR3 is 17 amino acids. Germline V lookup: CDR1 DFQATT, CDR2 SNEGSKA (reference sequence). The V end lost 2 bases, the J end lost 0 bases, and 18 bases lay between the germline ends. The CDR3 coding sequence is TGCAGTGCTAGAAACCACGCGACCCCTTCGAGCACAGATACGCAGTATTTT. It codes for CSARNHATPSSTDTQYF.

This clonotype was seen ten or more times. This chain uses TRBV3-1 with TRBJ2-7; D might be TRBD1 or TRBD2, each matching 5 bases. V was cut by 5 bases and J by 6 bases, with 20 bases left in between. The CDR3 length is 15 residues. Germline CDR1 and CDR2: LGHDT and YNNKEL (reference sequence). The CDR3 loop is CASSGGRTTGGEQYF. CDR3 in DNA: TGTGCCAGCAGCGGCGGAAGGACAACAGGAGGCGAGCAGTACTTC.

The V and J genes are TRBV29-1 and TRBJ2-7, with D possibly being TRBD1 (7 bases). The CDR3 loop spans 12 amino acids. Trimming removed 5 bases at V and 7 bases at J, with 15 bases between. CDR1 is SQVTM, CDR2 ANQGSEA, per germline. CDR3 in DNA: TGCAGCGTTCGACAGGGAGGAGTTGAGCAGTACTTC. This translates into CSVRQGGVEQYF.

This clonotype was counted ten times or more. V and J are TRBV27 and TRBJ1-3; D unclear. Germline V CDR1 and CDR2: MNHEY, SMNVEV (reference sequence). The CDR3 length is 14 residues. Trimming removed 4 bases at V and 0 bases at J, with 7 bases between. CDR3 nucleotide sequence: TGTGCCAGCAGTTCCCGGGGCTCTGGAAACACCATATATTTT. Residues: CASSSRGSGNTIYF.

The chain is built from TRBV6-4 and TRBJ2-5, with D hard to call. Trimming cost V 4 bases and J 1 base, with 10 bases left between them. This CDR3 spans 14 amino acids. The germline V gene has CDR1 MRHNA and CDR2 SNTAGT. The CDR3 nucleotides are TGTGCCAGCAGTGGCCCCCACCGCCAAGAGACCCAGTACTTC. Protein product: CASSGPHRQETQYF.

This clonotype was seen ten or more times. V and J are TRBV20-1 and TRBJ2-3; no reliable D call. Trimming stripped 6 bases from V and 5 bases from J, with 9 bases between. Germline CDR1 DFQATT, CDR2 SNEGSKA (reference sequence). The CDR3 loop spans 11 amino acids. The CDR3 loop reads CSARIVDTQYF. The CDR3 nucleotides are TGCAGTGCCCGAATAGTAGATACGCAGTATTTT.

The sample holds a few counts of this clonotype. The genes are TRBV27 and TRBJ2-5; D gene uncertain. Trimming pared 5 bases from V and 5 bases from J, leaving 15 bases between. The CDR3 runs to 14 residues. The germline V gene encodes CDR1 MNHEY and CDR2 SMNVEV (reference sequence). The CDR3 loop is CASSQRTQRETQYF. Written as DNA, the CDR3 is TGTGCCAGCAGTCAACGGACCCAAAGGGAGACCCAGTACTTC.

This clonotype occurred a few times. The chain joins TRBV6-5 to TRBJ2-7; a weak D match, TRBD2 (5 bases). The CDR3 is 13 amino acids. The V and J ends lost 6 bases and 7 bases respectively, with 16 bases between them. The germline CDR1 and CDR2 sequences are MNHEY and SVGAGI. CDR3 sequence (DNA): TGTGCCAGCAGGTTAGGGTTACGGGGAGAGCAGTACTTC. Its translation is CASRLGLRGEQYF.

This clonotype was recorded at least ten times. The rearrangement uses TRBV7-3 and TRBJ2-3; D gene ambiguous. Trimming cost V 5 bases and J 2 bases, with 14 bases left between them. The CDR3 has 15 residues. Germline V gene sequence: CDR1 SGHTA, CDR2 FQGTGA. The CDR3, as DNA: TGTGCCAGCAGCCGAGTGGGCCAATCCACAGATACGCAGTATTTT. The encoded protein is CASSRVGQSTDTQYF. Looking up the rest from reference TRBV7-3 and TRBJ2-3 gives the full variable domain: GAGVSQTPSNKVTEKGKYVELRCDPISGHTALYWYRQSLGQGPEFLIYFQGTGAADDSGLPNDRFFAVRPEGSVSTLKIQRTERGDSAVYLCASSRVGQSTDTQYFGPGTRLTVL.

This clonotype showed up just a few times. The chain couples TRBV6-1 to TRBJ1-6; D not certain. Germline CDR1 reads MNHNS; CDR2 reads SASEGT. The CDR3 is 15 amino acids. The V gene lost 7 bases and the J gene lost 10 bases, with 20 bases spanning the gap. CDR3: CASTQRERPGSPLHF. In nucleotides, the CDR3 is TGTGCCAGCACCCAACGGGAGAGGCCGGGGTCACCCCTCCACTTT.

The chain carries TRBV2 and TRBJ2-1; D may be TRBD2 (6 bases). V lost 6 bases and J lost 6, with 18 bases in between. CDR3 length equals 15 residues. Germline V gene lookup returns CDR1 SNHLY and CDR2 FYNNEI. CDR3 amino acids: CASRVIGGIGNEQFF. As DNA, the CDR3 is TGTGCCAGCAGGGTCATTGGCGGGATTGGCAATGAGCAGTTCTTC.

This clonotype was seen many times. The CDR3 sequence: CASSQVGGSSYEQYF. CDR3 DNA: TGTGCCAGCAGCCAGGTGGGGGGAAGCTCCTACGAGCAGTACTTC. The chain links TRBV7-2 to TRBJ2-7; TRBD2 is a possible D gene (6 bases). CDR1 is SGHTA, CDR2 FQGNSA, per germline. The CDR3 sequence is 15 residues long. Trimming stripped 5 bases from V and 0 bases from J, with 14 bases between. The variable domain in full, completed from reference TRBV7-2 and TRBJ2-7, reads GAGVSQSPSNKVTEKGKDVELRCDPISGHTALYWYRQSLGQGLEFLIYFQGNSAPDKSGLPSDRFSAERTGGSVSTLTIQRTQQEDSAVYLCASSQVGGSSYEQYFGPGTRLTVT.

This clonotype came up many times. The rearrangement links TRBV29-1 to TRBJ2-7; 8 nucleotides line up with TRBD1. The germline V gene has CDR1 SQVTM and CDR2 ANQGSEA. The CDR3 is made up of 16 amino acids. Unmatched junction bases numbered 11, after V lost 4 bases and J lost 0 bases. CDR3 region: CSVGALQGESSYEQYF. The CDR3 coding sequence is TGCAGCGTTGGGGCCTTACAGGGGGAGAGCTCCTACGAGCAGTACTTC.

The rearrangement uses TRBV10-1 and TRBJ2-3; D remains unclear. V gave up 0 bases and J gave up 0 bases, with 10 bases separating them. Germline assignment: CDR1 WNHNN and CDR2 SYGVQD (reference sequence). This CDR3 is 16 amino acids long. Written as DNA, the CDR3 is TGCGCCAGCAGTGAGTCGATACTTAGTAGCACAGATACGCAGTATTTT. Its protein is CASSESILSSTDTQYF.

This clonotype was seen only a few times. The chain carries TRBV4-3 and TRBJ2-2; D not resolved. Trimming cost V 0 bases and J 5 bases, with 10 bases left between them. Germline CDR1 and CDR2: LGHNA and YSLEER. This CDR3 has 15 amino acids. CDR3 residues: CASSQDWASTGELFF. CDR3 in DNA: TGCGCCAGCAGCCAAGATTGGGCTAGTACCGGGGAGCTGTTTTTT.

This clonotype was counted at least ten times. This chain joins TRBV11-2 and TRBJ2-1; TRBD2 matches 7 bases. CDR1 and CDR2 (germline): SGHAT, FQNNGV. The CDR3 consists of 18 residues. V was pared by 0 bases and J by 4 bases, with 12 bases of the junction left unmatched. CDR3 residues: CASSLDGQGSGPYNEQFF. The DNA of the CDR3 is TGTGCCAGCAGCTTAGACGGCCAGGGTAGCGGGCCTTACAATGAGCAGTTCTTC.

The V call is TRBV29-1, the J call TRBJ2-5, with D possibly matching TRBD2 (5 bases). Trimming stripped 1 base from V and 9 bases from J, with 15 bases between. Germline lookup yields CDR1 SQVTM and CDR2 ANQGSEA. There are 13 residues in the CDR3. The CDR3 DNA follows: TGCAGCGTTGAAGGGACTGGGTGGGCGGCCCAGTACTTC. This translates into CSVEGTGWAAQYF.

There are many counts of this clonotype. This chain connects TRBV4-3 to TRBJ2-7; D unclear. The germline CDR1 and CDR2 sequences are LGHNA and YSLEER. V dropped 0 bases and J dropped 7 bases, with 22 bases sitting between them. CDR3 size: 17 residues. The CDR3 DNA sequence: TGCGCCAGCAGCCAAGATCTGTCGGGCGACAACATCTTTGAGCAGTACTTC. This codes for CASSQDLSGDNIFEQYF.

The chain is built from TRBV25-1 and TRBJ2-3, with D possibly matching TRBD2 (5 bases). The germline V and J ends were trimmed by 2 bases and 6 bases, with 15 bases remaining between them. The CDR3 runs to 15 residues. The germline gives CDR1 MGHDK, CDR2 SYGVNS. CDR3 region: CASSEDVGGSDTQYF. Here the CDR3 DNA reads TGTGCCAGCAGTGAAGACGTTGGCGGGTCCGATACGCAGTATTTT.

The sample holds many counts of this clonotype. The chain is built from TRBV20-1 and TRBJ1-4; D call uncertain. Germline lookup yields CDR1 DFQATT and CDR2 SNEGSKA (reference sequence). Trimming removed 0 bases at V and 7 bases at J, with 15 bases between. The CDR3 has 15 amino acids. CDR3 DNA: TGCAGTGCTAGAGATCTGGCACAAGACGTTGAAAAACTGTTTTTT. Protein product: CSARDLAQDVEKLFF.

This clonotype was observed a few times. The chain has TRBV7-9 and TRBJ2-3, with D unclear. Trimming shortened V by 5 bases and J by 2 bases, and 11 bases separated the two germline ends. CDR3 length: 14 amino acids. The germline V gene encodes CDR1 SEHNR and CDR2 FQNEAQ (reference sequence). As DNA, the CDR3 is TGTGCCAGCAGCACTATAGCTTCCACAGATACGCAGTATTTT. It yields the protein CASSTIASTDTQYF.

In this sample, this clonotype turned up many times. The J gene is TRBJ2-3, the V gene TRBV29-1; D might be TRBD1 (5 bases). The V gene lost 7 bases and the J gene lost 2 bases, with 19 bases spanning the gap. Germline CDR1 is SQVTM and CDR2 is ANQGSEA. CDR3 size: 15 residues. CDR3 sequence: CSADSDSPPTDTQYF. The CDR3 nucleotides are TGCAGCGCCGATAGTGACAGCCCACCCACAGATACGCAGTATTTT.

This rearrangement joins TRBV7-9 to TRBJ2-1, with a tentative D call TRBD2 (6 bases). CDR3 length: 16 amino acids. The germline gives CDR1 SEHNR, CDR2 FQNEAQ (reference sequence). Trimming shortened V by 3 bases and J by 4 bases, and 16 bases separated the two germline ends. CDR3 sequence: CASSLVLTRTYNEQFF. The DNA of the CDR3 is TGTGCCAGCAGCTTGGTCTTGACTAGGACTTACAATGAGCAGTTCTTC.